Listed below are T cell receptor beta chains from one sample, sequenced in a study of cytomegalovirus exposure and HLA in healthy donors. This table comes from immunoSEQ multiplex PCR, and its TCRdb copy is limited to in-frame clones, with some not included. The sample lists about 150,000 clones, roughly nine tenths occurring once. Sequences were obtained from PBMCs. These receptors originate from a young woman in good health and CMV-seropositive. Each CDR3 is given with its conserved first and last residue. Each record gives: clone size, V gene, J gene, D gene, CDR3 length, CDR3 protein, CDR3 DNA. D genes are given only for firm matches. Expanded clones get a size class; other rows say once, few or many, or leave the size out.

.	TRBV11-3	TRBJ1-3	.	16	CASTEVDSSSGNTIYF	TGTGCCAGCACCGAAGTTGACTCGAGCTCTGGAAACACCATATATTTT
.	TRBV4-2	TRBJ2-3	TRBD1	17	CASSQYYGQGVGDTQYF	TGTGCCAGCAGCCAATACTACGGACAGGGAGTGGGAGATACGCAGTATTTT
once	TRBV2	TRBJ2-5	.	13	CASRDKYQETQYF	TGTGCCAGCAGGGACAAATACCAAGAGACCCAGTACTTC
.	TRBV7-9	TRBJ2-3	.	13	CASSPEGRDTQYF	TGTGCCAGCAGCCCAGAGGGCAGGGATACGCAGTATTTT
.	TRBV4-2	TRBJ1-2	.	16	CASSLTPIPTAWGYTF	TGTGCCAGCAGCCTGACACCAATCCCAACGGCGTGGGGCTACACCTTC
.	TRBV5-4	TRBJ2-7	TRBD2	16	CASSSGASGSLNEQYF	TGTGCCAGCAGTTCTGGCGCTAGCGGGAGTCTGAACGAGCAGTACTTC
.	TRBV28	TRBJ1-5	.	15	CASSYPRGLYQPQHF	TGTGCCAGCAGTTATCCCAGGGGTTTGTATCAGCCCCAGCATTTT
.	TRBV5-1	TRBJ1-4	.	14	CASSGAGRAEKLFF	TGCGCCAGCAGCGGTGCAGGGCGCGCTGAAAAACTGTTTTTT
.	TRBV11-2	TRBJ2-1	TRBD1	17	CASSLAPEQGAYNEQFF	TGTGCCAGCAGCTTAGCACCGGAACAGGGGGCCTACAATGAGCAGTTCTTC
once	TRBV18	TRBJ2-7	.	16	CASSPAQGGSLYEQYF	TGTGCCAGCTCACCAGCACAGGGTGGATCATTGTACGAGCAGTACTTC
.	TRBV6-1	TRBJ1-5	TRBD1	14	CASSTGQGDQPQHF	TGTGCCAGCAGCACGGGACAGGGTGATCAGCCCCAGCATTTT
few	TRBV2	TRBJ2-4	TRBD2	14	CASSVRLAENIQYF	TGTGCCAGCAGTGTTCGGCTAGCGGAAAACATTCAGTACTTC
few	TRBV7-2	TRBJ2-7	.	15	CASSFDRQSAYEQYF	TGTGCCAGCAGTTTCGACAGGCAGAGCGCCTACGAGCAGTACTTC
.	TRBV10-3	TRBJ2-7	.	12	CAISDRTYEQYF	TGTGCCATCAGTGACAGGACATACGAGCAGTACTTC
.	TRBV5-1	TRBJ2-1	TRBD2	17	CASSASSGRAFYNEQFF	TGCGCCAGCAGCGCAAGTAGCGGGAGGGCATTCTACAATGAGCAGTTCTTC
.	TRBV21-1	TRBJ1-2	.	16	CASSRERTGGVYGYTF	TGTGCCAGCAGCAGAGAAAGGACAGGGGGCGTATATGGCTACACCTTC
.	TRBV11-3	TRBJ2-3	.	13	CASSLGLADTQYF	TGTGCCAGCAGCTTAGGGTTGGCTGATACGCAGTATTTT
.	TRBV29-1	TRBJ2-2	.	14	CSVGGVLNTGELFF	TGCAGCGTTGGGGGGGTTTTGAACACCGGGGAGCTGTTTTTT
.	TRBV28	TRBJ1-2	.	14	CASSFGGVSYGYTF	TGTGCCAGCAGTTTCGGAGGGGTGAGCTATGGCTACACCTTC
.	TRBV28	TRBJ2-1	.	13	CASSLGGPGALLF	TGTGCCAGCAGTTTAGGGGGACCAGGGGCTTTACTCTTC
.	TRBV19	TRBJ1-5	TRBD1	14	CASSDRGLGQPQHF	TGTGCCAGTAGCGACAGGGGGCTAGGACAGCCCCAGCATTTT
.	TRBV7-2	TRBJ2-3	TRBD1	15	CASSGRTGGADTQYF	TGTGCCAGCAGCGGGCGGACAGGGGGCGCAGATACGCAGTATTTT
.	TRBV6-6	TRBJ2-7	TRBD1	11	CASGRGIEQYF	TGTGCCAGCGGCAGGGGGATCGAGCAGTACTTC
.	TRBV28	TRBJ2-7	TRBD2	19	CASSSQRDHKGKGDSEQYF	TGTGCCAGCAGTAGCCAGCGGGACCACAAAGGGAAGGGAGATAGCGAGCAGTACTTC
.	TRBV10-1	TRBJ2-2	.	16	CASSEARVGNTGELFF	TGCGCCAGCAGTGAGGCCAGGGTGGGAAACACCGGGGAGCTGTTTTTT